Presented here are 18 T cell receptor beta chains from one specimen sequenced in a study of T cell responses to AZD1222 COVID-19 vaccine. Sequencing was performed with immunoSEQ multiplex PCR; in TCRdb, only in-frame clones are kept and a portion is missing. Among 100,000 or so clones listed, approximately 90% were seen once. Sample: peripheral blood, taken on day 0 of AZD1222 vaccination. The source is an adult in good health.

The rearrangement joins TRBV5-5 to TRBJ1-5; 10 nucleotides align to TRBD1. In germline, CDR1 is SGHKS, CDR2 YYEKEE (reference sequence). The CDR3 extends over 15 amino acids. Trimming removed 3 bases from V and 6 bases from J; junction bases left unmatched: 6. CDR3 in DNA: TGTGCCAGCAGCTGGACAGGGGGTCCCTTTCAGCCCCAGCATTTT. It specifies CASSWTGGPFQPQHF.

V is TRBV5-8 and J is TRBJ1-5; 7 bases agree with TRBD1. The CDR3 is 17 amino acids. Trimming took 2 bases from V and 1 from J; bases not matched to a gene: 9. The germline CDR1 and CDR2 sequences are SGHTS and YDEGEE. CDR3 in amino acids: CASSFDATGLSNQPQHF. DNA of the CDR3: TGTGCCAGCAGCTTTGACGCGACAGGGTTGAGCAATCAGCCCCAGCATTTT.

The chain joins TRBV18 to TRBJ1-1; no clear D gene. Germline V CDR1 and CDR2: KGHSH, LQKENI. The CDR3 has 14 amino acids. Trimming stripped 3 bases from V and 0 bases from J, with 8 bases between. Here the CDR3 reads CASSPGGVNTEAFF. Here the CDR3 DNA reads TGTGCCAGCTCACCGGGCGGGGTGAACACTGAAGCTTTCTTT.

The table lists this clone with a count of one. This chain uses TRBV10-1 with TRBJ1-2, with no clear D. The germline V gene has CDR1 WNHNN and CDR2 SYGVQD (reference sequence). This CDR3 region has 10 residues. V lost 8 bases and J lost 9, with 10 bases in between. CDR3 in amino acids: CASVPTRYTF. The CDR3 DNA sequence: TGCGCCAGCGTGCCTACCCGCTACACCTTC.

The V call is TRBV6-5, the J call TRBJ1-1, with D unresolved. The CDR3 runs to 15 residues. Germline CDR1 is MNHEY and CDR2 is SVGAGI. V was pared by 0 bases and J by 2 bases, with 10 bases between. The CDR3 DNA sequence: TGTGCCAGCAGTTACTCGAAGGTTCGAAACACTGAAGCTTTCTTT. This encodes CASSYSKVRNTEAFF.

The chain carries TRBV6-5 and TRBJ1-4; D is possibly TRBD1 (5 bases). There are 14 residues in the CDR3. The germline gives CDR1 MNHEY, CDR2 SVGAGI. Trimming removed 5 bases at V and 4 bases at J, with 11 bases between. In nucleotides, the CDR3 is TGTGCCAGCAGTCCCGGGACCTTTAATGAAAAACTGTTTTTT. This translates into CASSPGTFNEKLFF.

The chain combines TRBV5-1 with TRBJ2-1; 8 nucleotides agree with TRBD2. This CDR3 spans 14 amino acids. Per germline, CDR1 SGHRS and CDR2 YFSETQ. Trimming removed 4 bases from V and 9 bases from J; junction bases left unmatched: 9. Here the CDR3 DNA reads TGCGCCAGCAGCATCGGGGGGGCCCGCATTGAGCAGTTCTTC. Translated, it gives CASSIGGARIEQFF.

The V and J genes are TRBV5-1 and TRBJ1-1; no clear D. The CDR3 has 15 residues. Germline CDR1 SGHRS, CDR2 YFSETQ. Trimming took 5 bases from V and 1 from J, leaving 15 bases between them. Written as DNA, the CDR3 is TGCGCCAGCAGGACCTTTATCGCCTCGAACACTGAAGCTTTCTTT. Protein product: CASRTFIASNTEAFF.

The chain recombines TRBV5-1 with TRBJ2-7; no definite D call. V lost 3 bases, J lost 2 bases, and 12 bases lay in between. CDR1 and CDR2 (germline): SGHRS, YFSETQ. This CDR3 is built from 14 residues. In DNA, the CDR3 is TGCGCCAGCAGCTCAGGTATCTTGCCCTACGAGCAGTACTTC. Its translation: CASSSGILPYEQYF. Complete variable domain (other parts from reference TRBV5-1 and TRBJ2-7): KAGVTQTPRYLIKTRGQQVTLSCSPISGHRSVSWYQQTPGQGLQFLFEYFSETQRNKGNFPGRFSGRQFSNSRSEMNVSTLELGDSALYLCASSSGILPYEQYFGPGTRLTVT.

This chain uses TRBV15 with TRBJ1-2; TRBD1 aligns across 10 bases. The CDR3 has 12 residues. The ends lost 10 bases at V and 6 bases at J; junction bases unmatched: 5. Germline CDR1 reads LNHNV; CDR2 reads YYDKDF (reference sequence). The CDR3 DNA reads TGTGCCATTCAGACAGGGGGCCATGGCTACACCTTC. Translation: CAIQTGGHGYTF.

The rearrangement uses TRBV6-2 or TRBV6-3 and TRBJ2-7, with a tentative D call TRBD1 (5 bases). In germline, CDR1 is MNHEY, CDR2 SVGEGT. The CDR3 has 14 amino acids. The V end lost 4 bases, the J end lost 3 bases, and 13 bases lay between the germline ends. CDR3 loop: CASSSGQPRYEQYF. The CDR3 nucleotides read TGTGCCAGCAGTTCAGGGCAGCCCCGCTACGAGCAGTACTTC.

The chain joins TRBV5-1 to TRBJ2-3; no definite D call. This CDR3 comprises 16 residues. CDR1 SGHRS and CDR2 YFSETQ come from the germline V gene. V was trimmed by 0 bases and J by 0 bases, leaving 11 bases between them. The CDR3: CASSLVIAVSTDTQYF. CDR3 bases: TGCGCCAGCAGCTTGGTGATAGCTGTTAGCACAGATACGCAGTATTTT.

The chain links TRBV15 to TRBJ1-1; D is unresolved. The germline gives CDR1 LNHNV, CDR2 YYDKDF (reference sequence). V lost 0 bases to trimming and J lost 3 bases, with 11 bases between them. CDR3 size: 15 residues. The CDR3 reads CATSRDTLPDTEAFF. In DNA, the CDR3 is TGTGCCACCAGCAGAGATACCCTCCCCGACACTGAAGCTTTCTTT.

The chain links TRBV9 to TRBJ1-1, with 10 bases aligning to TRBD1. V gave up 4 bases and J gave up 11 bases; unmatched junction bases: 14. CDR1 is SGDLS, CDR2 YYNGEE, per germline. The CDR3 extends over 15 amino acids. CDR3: CASSNGDRGLHGAFF. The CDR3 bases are TGTGCCAGCAGCAATGGGGACAGGGGTCTTCATGGTGCTTTCTTT.

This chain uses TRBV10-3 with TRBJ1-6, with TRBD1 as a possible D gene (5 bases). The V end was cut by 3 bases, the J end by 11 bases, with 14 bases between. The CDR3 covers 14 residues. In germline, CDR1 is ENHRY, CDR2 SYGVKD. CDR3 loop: CAISDIGGGAPLHF. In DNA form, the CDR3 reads TGTGCCATCAGTGATATTGGGGGGGGAGCACCCCTCCACTTT.

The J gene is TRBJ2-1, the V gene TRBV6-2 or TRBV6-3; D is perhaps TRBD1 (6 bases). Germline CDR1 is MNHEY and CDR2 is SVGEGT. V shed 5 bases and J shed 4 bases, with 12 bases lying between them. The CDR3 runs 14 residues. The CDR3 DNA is TGTGCCAGCAGTACAGGGCGAACGTACAATGAGCAGTTCTTC. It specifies CASSTGRTYNEQFF.

The DNA for the CDR3 is TGTGCCAGCAGCTTTCGTGGTAGCGGACCCTACGAGCAGTACTTC. This codes for CASSFRGSGPYEQYF. The genes are TRBV5-6 and TRBJ2-7; tentatively, D is TRBD2 (6 bases). V lost 2 bases and J 2 bases, leaving 14 bases between the germline ends. The CDR3 totals 15 residues. The germline V gene has CDR1 SGHDT and CDR2 YYEEEE.

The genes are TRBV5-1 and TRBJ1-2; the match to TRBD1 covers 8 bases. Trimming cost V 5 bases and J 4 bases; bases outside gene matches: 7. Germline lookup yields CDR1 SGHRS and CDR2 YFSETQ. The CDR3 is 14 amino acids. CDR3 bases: TGCGCCAGCAGTCGACAGGGGTCGAGCTATGGCTACACCTTC. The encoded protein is CASSRQGSSYGYTF. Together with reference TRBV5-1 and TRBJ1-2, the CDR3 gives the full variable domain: KAGVTQTPRYLIKTRGQQVTLSCSPISGHRSVSWYQQTPGQGLQFLFEYFSETQRNKGNFPGRFSGRQFSNSRSEMNVSTLELGDSALYLCASSRQGSSYGYTFGSGTRLTVV.